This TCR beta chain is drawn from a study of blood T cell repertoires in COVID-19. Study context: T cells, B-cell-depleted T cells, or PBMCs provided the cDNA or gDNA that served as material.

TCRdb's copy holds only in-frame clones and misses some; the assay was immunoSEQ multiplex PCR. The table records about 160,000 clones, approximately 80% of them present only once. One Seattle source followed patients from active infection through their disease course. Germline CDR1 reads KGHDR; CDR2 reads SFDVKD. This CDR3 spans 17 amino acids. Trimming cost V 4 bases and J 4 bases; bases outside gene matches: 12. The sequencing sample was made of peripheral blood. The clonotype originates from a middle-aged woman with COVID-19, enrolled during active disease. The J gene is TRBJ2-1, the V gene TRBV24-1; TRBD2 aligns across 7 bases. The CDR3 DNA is TGTGCCACCAGTGACTCGAGCGGGACGTACTTGTACAATGAGCAGTTCTTC. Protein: CATSDSSGTYLYNEQFF.